These 21 T cell receptor beta chains were sequenced from one sample in a study of shared clonotypes between healthy human individuals. Clones were sequenced by immunoSEQ multiplex PCR, and TCRdb holds only the in-frame ones, with some missing. The top ten hold about 1.5% of the sample, which has about 1 million clones, about 80% seen once. Sequencing was performed on memory CD4+ T cells sorted from blood. Subset indicated: CD45RA-negative fraction. The source is a man aged 18-30 years in good health.

The chain recombines TRBV27 with TRBJ1-6; 8 bases align to TRBD1. V trimming: 5 bases; J trimming: 0 bases; junction bases outside the gene matches: 15. CDR3 length: 20 amino acids. Germline CDR1 and CDR2: MNHEY and SMNVEV (reference sequence). DNA for the CDR3: TGTGCCAGCAGTCAGAGGACAGGGCGCCGCTTTGACTCCTATAATTCACCCCTCCACTTT. Translating gives CASSQRTGRRFDSYNSPLHF.

With regard to this clone: The sample has other DNA sequences that encode this CDR3 too. J is TRBJ2-5 and V is TRBV5-1; tentatively, D is TRBD2 (5 bases). The CDR3 covers 14 residues. Trimming pared 0 bases from V and 1 base from J, leaving 7 bases between. The V gene's germline CDR1 is SGHRS and CDR2 YFSETQ. DNA of the CDR3: TGCGCCAGCAGCTTGGCGGGGTCCCAAGAGACCCAGTACTTC. Translation gives CASSLAGSQETQYF.

The chain has TRBV9 and TRBJ2-7; the match to TRBD1 covers 10 bases. The germline V gene encodes CDR1 SGDLS and CDR2 YYNGEE. V shed 2 bases, J shed 7 bases, and the junction held 24 bases outside the gene matches. This CDR3 contains 20 residues. The CDR3 reads CASSVGTGAPLDFAFREQYF. CDR3 sequence (DNA): TGTGCCAGCAGCGTCGGGACAGGGGCCCCCTTGGATTTTGCCTTCAGAGAGCAGTACTTC. The variable domain in full, completed from reference TRBV9 and TRBJ2-7, reads DSGVTQTPKHLITATGQRVTLRCSPRSGDLSVYWYQQSLDQGLQFLIQYYNGEERAKGNILERFSAQQFPDLHSELNLSSLELGDSALYFCASSVGTGAPLDFAFREQYFGPGTRLTVT.

The rearrangement joins TRBV14 to TRBJ1-2, with D uncertain. V lost 0 bases and J 6 bases, leaving 8 bases between the germline ends. This CDR3 comprises 13 residues. Per germline, CDR1 SGHDN and CDR2 FVKESK. The CDR3 here is CASSQDHRNGYTF. CDR3 nucleotide sequence: TGTGCCAGCAGCCAAGATCACCGAAATGGCTACACCTTC.

The sample holds a few counts of this clone. The V call is TRBV11-2, the J call TRBJ2-2; 9 bases agree with TRBD2. The germline CDR1 and CDR2 sequences are SGHAT and FQNNGV. This CDR3 comprises 16 residues. V lost 6 bases to trimming and J lost 6 bases; unmatched junction nucleotides: 11. CDR3 in amino acids: CASRKAGTSSAGELFF. The CDR3 DNA sequence: TGTGCCAGCAGGAAAGCCGGGACTAGCTCGGCCGGGGAGCTGTTTTTT.

The chain recombines TRBV5-5 with TRBJ2-2; 9 bases are shared with TRBD2. Trimming removed 4 bases from V and 2 bases from J; junction bases left unmatched: 9. Germline V gene sequence: CDR1 SGHKS, CDR2 YYEKEE (reference sequence). The CDR3 spans 17 residues. The CDR3 is CASSRLALAGNTGELFF. The CDR3 DNA is TGTGCCAGCAGCCGCTTAGCCCTAGCGGGAAACACCGGGGAGCTGTTTTTT.

The CDR3 nucleotides are TGTGCCAGCTCACCACCGATTACTCCAGGGGTTCAGTCTGAAGCTTTCTTT. This sequence encodes CASSPPITPGVQSEAFF. The rearrangement uses TRBV18 and TRBJ1-1; perhaps TRBD1 as D (6 bases). The CDR3 extends over 17 amino acids. The ends were cut back, 0 bases at V and 6 bases at J, with 20 bases in the middle. Germline assignment: CDR1 KGHSH and CDR2 LQKENI.

V and J are TRBV19 and TRBJ2-2, with D uncertain. Germline V gene data show CDR1 as LNHDA and CDR2 as SQIVND (reference sequence). This CDR3 spans 15 amino acids. V was pared by 5 bases and J by 5 bases, with 15 bases between. For the CDR3, the DNA is TGTGCCAGTAGTTACGCGGTAACATGGACCGGGGAGCTGTTTTTT. Amino acids: CASSYAVTWTGELFF.

This clone was seen a few times. The chain has TRBV5-1 and TRBJ1-1; tentative D call: TRBD1 (5 bases). Germline-derived CDR1 and CDR2 are SGHRS and YFSETQ. With 4 bases removed from V and 4 bases from J, the gap between germline ends came to 17 bases. The CDR3 is 15 amino acids. CDR3 sequence: CASSLGTFTGTEAFF. The DNA of the CDR3 is TGCGCCAGCAGCCTGGGGACCTTCACGGGCACTGAAGCTTTCTTT.

There are a few counts of this clone. The chain has TRBV27 and TRBJ2-7, with 7 bases aligning to TRBD2. Germline CDR1 MNHEY, CDR2 SMNVEV (reference sequence). The CDR3 has 13 residues. Unmatched junction bases numbered 1, after V lost 5 bases and J lost 0 bases. CDR3 region: CASSRGDSYEQYF. As DNA, the CDR3 is TGTGCCAGCAGTCGGGGGGACTCCTACGAGCAGTACTTC.

On this clone itself: Its ends do not fully match the called genes, so a read error is possible. The chain recombines TRBV11-2 with TRBJ2-1; possibly TRBD1 for D (6 bases). Germline CDR1 is SGHAT and CDR2 is FQNNGV. This CDR3 spans 11 amino acids. The CDR3 loop reads CASSSSRTALF. As DNA, the CDR3 is TGTGCCAGCAGCTCGTCCCGGACAGCCCTCTTC.

CDR3 amino acids: CASSPVAGWGTGELFF. Written as DNA, the CDR3 is TGTGCCAGCTCACCCGTTGCAGGGTGGGGTACCGGGGAGCTGTTTTTT. The rearrangement joins TRBV18 to TRBJ2-2, with D possibly matching TRBD1 (5 bases). The V end lost 3 bases, the J end lost 5 bases, and 16 bases lay between the germline ends. Germline V CDR1 and CDR2: KGHSH, LQKENI. The CDR3 covers 16 residues. The whole variable domain, remainder taken from reference TRBV18 and TRBJ2-2, is NAGVMQNPRHLVRRRGQEARLRCSPMKGHSHVYWYRQLPEEGLKFMVYLQKENIIDESGMPKERFSAEFPKEGPSILRIQQVVRGDSAAYFCASSPVAGWGTGELFFGEGSRLTVL.

The rearrangement joins TRBV6-1 to TRBJ1-5; the D is unclear. Germline CDR1 reads MNHNS; CDR2 reads SASEGT. This CDR3 spans 15 amino acids. V was pared by 1 base and J by 4 bases, with 11 bases between. The CDR3 region has the DNA TGTGCCAGCAGTGAAGGAGATGGCAGAAATCAGCCCCAGCATTTT. It yields the protein CASSEGDGRNQPQHF.

This clone has only a few counts. The chain employs TRBV10-3 and TRBJ1-5, with D possibly being TRBD1 (6 bases). CDR1 and CDR2 from the germline V gene are ENHRY and SYGVKD. Trimming shortened V by 3 bases and J by 8 bases, and 14 bases separated the two germline ends. The CDR3 extends over 14 amino acids. CDR3 sequence: CAISDLGGGEPQHF. CDR3 coding DNA: TGTGCCATCAGTGACCTCGGGGGGGGCGAGCCCCAGCATTTT.

V is TRBV9 and J is TRBJ1-5; 7 nucleotides line up with TRBD1. The CDR3 has 14 amino acids. With 4 bases clipped from V and 4 bases from J, the junction kept 5 bases outside the gene matches. CDR1 and CDR2 (germline): SGDLS, YYNGEE. The chain's CDR3 is CASSQGQLNQPQHF. DNA for the CDR3: TGTGCCAGCAGCCAGGGACAGCTGAATCAGCCCCAGCATTTT.

The V call is TRBV4-3, the J call TRBJ2-2; 7 bases map to TRBD2. Germline CDR1 reads LGHNA; CDR2 reads YSLEER. V lost 1 base to trimming and J lost 0 bases; unmatched junction nucleotides: 2. The CDR3 length is 16 residues. The CDR3 spells CASSQGAGPNTGELFF. The CDR3 DNA sequence: TGCGCCAGCAGCCAAGGAGCGGGGCCGAACACCGGGGAGCTGTTTTTT.

Points on this clone: The same CDR3 also results from other DNA sequences found in this sample. This rearrangement joins TRBV11-2 to TRBJ1-2; the match to TRBD1 covers 9 bases. There are 13 residues in the CDR3. With V trimmed by 3 bases and J by 5 bases, 1 base remained unmatched. Germline V lookup: CDR1 SGHAT, CDR2 FQNNGV. CDR3 residues: CASSLDRGYGYTF. As DNA, the CDR3 is TGTGCCAGCAGCTTGGACAGGGGATATGGCTACACCTTC.

This sequence joins TRBV2 and TRBJ2-1; D may correspond to TRBD1 or TRBD2 (5 bases each). Germline lookup yields CDR1 SNHLY and CDR2 FYNNEI. V gave up 2 bases and J gave up 2 bases, with 13 bases separating them. The CDR3 has 16 amino acids. The CDR3 nucleotides are TGTGCCAGCAGTGAATTTAGGTGGGACCCCTACAATGAGCAGTTCTTC. This translates into CASSEFRWDPYNEQFF.

This clone was observed once. Here the CDR3 DNA reads TGTGCCAGTAGTATGAACATTGGCAATCAGCCCCAGCATTTT. It specifies CASSMNIGNQPQHF. The rearrangement joins TRBV19 to TRBJ1-5; unclear D gene. This CDR3 has 14 amino acids. Germline V gene lookup returns CDR1 LNHDA and CDR2 SQIVND (reference sequence). V was pared by 3 bases and J by 2 bases, with 8 bases between.

The CDR3 here is CASSGYGTLYEQYF. The CDR3 DNA sequence: TGTGCCAGCAGCGGATACGGGACTCTGTACGAGCAGTACTTC. This sequence joins TRBV7-8 and TRBJ2-7; tentatively, D is TRBD2 (6 bases). Trimming cost V 5 bases and J 4 bases, with 15 bases left between them. The CDR3 is made up of 14 amino acids. Germline V lookup: CDR1 SGHVS, CDR2 FQNEAQ.

This clone was seen only once. The gene calls are TRBV6-5 and TRBJ1-1; no definite D call. Germline assignment: CDR1 MNHEY and CDR2 SVGAGI. This CDR3 is 14 amino acids long. V was trimmed by 2 bases and J by 5 bases, leaving 12 bases between them. The CDR3 is CASSYTGRGTEAFF. CDR3 bases: TGTGCCAGCAGTTACACCGGGCGGGGTACTGAAGCTTTCTTT.